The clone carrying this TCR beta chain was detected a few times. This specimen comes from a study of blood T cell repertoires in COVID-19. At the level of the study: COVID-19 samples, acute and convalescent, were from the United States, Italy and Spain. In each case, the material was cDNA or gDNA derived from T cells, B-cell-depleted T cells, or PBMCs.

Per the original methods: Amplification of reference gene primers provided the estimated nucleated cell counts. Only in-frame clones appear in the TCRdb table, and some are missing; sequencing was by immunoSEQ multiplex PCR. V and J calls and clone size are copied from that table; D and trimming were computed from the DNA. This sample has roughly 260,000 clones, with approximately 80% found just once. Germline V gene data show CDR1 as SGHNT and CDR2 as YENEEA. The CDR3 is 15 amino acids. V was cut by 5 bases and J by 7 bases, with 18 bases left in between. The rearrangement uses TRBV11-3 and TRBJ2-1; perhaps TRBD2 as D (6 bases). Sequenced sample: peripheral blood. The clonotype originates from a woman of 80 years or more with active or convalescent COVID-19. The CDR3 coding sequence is TGTGCCAGCAGCCCATGGGCTAGCGCAACTAATGAGCAGTTCTTC. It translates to CASSPWASATNEQFF.